The rows below give T cell receptor beta chains drawn from one sample of a study of blood T cell repertoires in COVID-19. Produced via immunoSEQ multiplex PCR; TCRdb's table is partial and in-frame only. The profile shows tens of thousands of clones, about 90% of them singletons. What was sequenced was peripheral blood. The source of these receptors is a human donor in a cohort sampled during active COVID-19. Both conserved end residues are part of each CDR3. D genes are given only for firm matches. The listing skips clone size in some rows; elsewhere it reads once, few, many or a size class.

-	TRBJ1-2	TRBD1	TRBV30	TGTGCCTGGAGTGGAGGACAGACAGGGAACGGCTACACCTTC	CAWSGGQTGNGYTF
-	TRBJ2-4	-	TRBV5-1	TGCGCCAGCAGCCTAGGTAACAATCTGGACATTCAGTACTTC	CASSLGNNLDIQYF
-	TRBJ2-1	TRBD2	TRBV7-3	TGTGCCAGCAGCCAAGCGGGGGGGACAGTGGATGAGCAGTTCTTC	CASSQAGGTVDEQFF
-	TRBJ2-3	-	TRBV19	TGTGCCAGCGCAGGACAGTTCCGCACAGATACGCAGTATTTT	CASAGQFRTDTQYF
-	TRBJ1-5	-	TRBV5-5	TGTGCCAGCAGCTCCCGGGACAACAATCAGCCCCAGCATTTT	CASSSRDNNQPQHF
-	TRBJ2-5	-	TRBV5-1	TGCGCCAGCAGCCTTGGCCCACAGGAGACCCAGTACTTC	CASSLGPQETQYF
-	TRBJ1-2	-	TRBV9	TGTGCCAGCAGCGTTGACAGTAACTATGGCTACACCTTC	CASSVDSNYGYTF
once	TRBJ2-7	-	TRBV15	TGTGCCACCAGCCCCGGGGGAAGTTCCTACGAGCAGTACTTC	CATSPGGSSYEQYF
once	TRBJ2-7	TRBD2	TRBV5-4	TGTGCCAGCAGCTTGGAGGCTAGCGGGGTTAGGGACGAGCAGTACTTC	CASSLEASGVRDEQYF
-	TRBJ2-3	-	TRBV4-1	TGCGCCAGCAGCCCTATAAAGGGAGGCACAGATACGCAGTATTTT	CASSPIKGGTDTQYF
-	TRBJ1-1	TRBD1	TRBV5-1	TGCGCCAGCAGCAGGCCGGGACAGGGGAGTCCCACTGAAGCTTTCTTT	CASSRPGQGSPTEAFF
-	TRBJ2-7	TRBD1	TRBV28	TGTGCCAGCAGTTTTAGTGGACAGGCCTTACCCTACGAGCAGTACTTC	CASSFSGQALPYEQYF
-	TRBJ1-1	-	TRBV3-1/TRBV3-2	TGTGCCAGCAGCCAAGATATAAACACTGAAGCTTTCTTT	CASSQDINTEAFF
-	TRBJ2-2	-	TRBV12-3/TRBV12-4	TGTGCCAGCAGATTTAGTTACACCGGGGAGCTGTTTTTT	CASRFSYTGELFF
-	TRBJ1-1	-	TRBV28	TGTGCCAGCAGCCCAGGAGGGGCGTGGACTGAAGCTTTCTTT	CASSPGGAWTEAFF
-	TRBJ2-1	-	TRBV4-1	TGCGCCAGCAGCCGACAGACGGTTTCCTACAATGAGCAGTTCTTC	CASSRQTVSYNEQFF
-	TRBJ2-3	-	TRBV21-1	TGTGCCAGCAGCAAAGCCACGCGGGGGACCCCAGATACGCAGTATTTT	CASSKATRGTPDTQYF
-	TRBJ2-3	TRBD2	TRBV5-4	TGTGCCAGCAGCAGACCGAACCCGGGACTAGCGGGATACACAGATACGCAGTATTTT	CASSRPNPGLAGYTDTQYF
-	TRBJ1-5	-	TRBV4-2	TGTGCCAGCAGCCAAGATCCCAATAGCAATCAGCCCCAGCATTTT	CASSQDPNSNQPQHF
-	TRBJ2-7	-	TRBV7-9	TGTGCCAGCAGCTCAGGGCGGTTCTACGAGCAGTACTTC	CASSSGRFYEQYF
-	TRBJ2-2	TRBD1	TRBV4-3	TGCGCCAGCAACCCAGGGGGCGCGAACGGGGAGCTGTTTTTT	CASNPGGANGELFF
-	TRBJ2-7	TRBD1	TRBV10-3	TGTGCCATCAGTGAGGTACAGGGGGCCACCTACGAGCAGTACTTC	CAISEVQGATYEQYF
-	TRBJ2-5	-	TRBV5-4	TGTGCCAGCAGCTTGCCGCTACAAGAGACCCAGTACTTC	CASSLPLQETQYF